This T cell receptor beta chain was profiled in a study of shared clonotypes between healthy human individuals. Study as a whole: CD8 memory received one plate per donor, CD8 naive two, CD4 memory three and CD4 naive three.

About this clone itself: What it binds is not known.

Assay used: immunoSEQ multiplex PCR; TCRdb lists only in-frame clones, some missing. Here the sample spans about 2.3 million clones, 90% to 95% being singletons. The CDR3 loop spans 14 amino acids. From germline, CDR1 is SGHAT and CDR2 FQNNGV. V gave up 4 bases and J gave up 2 bases; unmatched junction bases: 4. The study's findings and limits: Generally, naive subsets (rather than memory subsets) showed larger estimated richness. Generation of non-shared clonotypes was less probable than generation of clonotypes shared by all four donors. Blood was the sole source, and tissue repertoires probably differ.

Sequencing used naive CD4+ T cells from PBMCs. Indicated subset: CD45RA+ positively selected. This TCR derives from a man aged 18 to 29 in good health. Some clones in this sample may be carry-over from other donors' samples. The chain employs TRBV11-2 and TRBJ2-5; 7 positions match TRBD1. Written as DNA, the CDR3 is TGTGCCAGCAGCTCCGCGGACAGGCAAGAGACCCAGTACTTC. This translates into CASSSADRQETQYF.